The present T cell receptor beta chain was sequenced within a study of OX40 agonist ivuxolimab in advanced cancers. The CDR3 spans 14 residues. V was cut by 3 bases and J by 4 bases, with 12 bases left in between. Germline CDR1 reads MDHEN; CDR2 reads SYDVKM. Repertoires were generated with immunoSEQ multiplex PCR, while TCRdb's copy carries only in-frame clones and drops some. The repertoire includes about 50,000 clones, 70% to 90% of them detected once, and 1.9% sits in the top ten. Sequenced here: CD4+ or CD8+ T cells sorted from blood, sampled in a trial of the OX40 agonist ivuxolimab. The chain carries TRBV28 and TRBJ1-1; the D gene is possibly TRBD1 (6 bases). This clonotype was sampled from an adult with an advanced solid tumor such as melanoma, head and neck, liver or kidney cancer. The DNA for the CDR3 is TGTGCCAGCAGTTTCCCAGGGGCGCGCACTGAAGCTTTCTTT. Encoded protein: CASSFPGARTEAFF.